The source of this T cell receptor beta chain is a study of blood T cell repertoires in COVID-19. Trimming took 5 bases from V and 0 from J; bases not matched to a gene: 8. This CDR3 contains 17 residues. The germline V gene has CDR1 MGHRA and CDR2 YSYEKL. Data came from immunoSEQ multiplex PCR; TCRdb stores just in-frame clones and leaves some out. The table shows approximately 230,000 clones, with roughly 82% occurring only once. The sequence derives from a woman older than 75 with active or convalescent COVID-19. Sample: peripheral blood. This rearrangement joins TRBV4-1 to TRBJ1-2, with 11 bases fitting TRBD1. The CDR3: CASSSGQGARANYGYTF. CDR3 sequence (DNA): TGCGCCAGCAGCTCCGGACAGGGGGCGCGGGCTAACTATGGCTACACCTTC.